This T cell receptor (beta chain) was observed in a study of T cells and Merkel cell carcinoma outcomes. This clone has just a few counts. Data came from immunoSEQ multiplex PCR; TCRdb stores just in-frame clones and leaves some out. The sample has several thousand clones; around 83% are singletons. The CDR3 consists of 14 residues. The V end lost 1 base, the J end lost 5 bases, and 11 bases lay between the germline ends. Germline CDR1 MGHRA, CDR2 YSYEKL. The chain recombines TRBV4-1 with TRBJ1-2, with D maybe TRBD1 (6 bases). Sequencing used tumor tissue from Merkel cell carcinoma. The source is a human donor with Merkel cell carcinoma. The CDR3 protein is CASSQAGVGYGYTF. The CDR3 bases are TGCGCCAGCAGCCAAGCAGGGGTGGGGTATGGCTACACCTTC.